What follows is one T cell receptor (beta chain) and its context. CDR3 size: 16 residues. The V end was cut by 0 bases, the J end by 0 bases, with 10 bases between. Germline CDR1 is SGDLS and CDR2 is YYNGEE. TCRdb's copy holds only in-frame clones and misses some; the assay was immunoSEQ multiplex PCR. This sample has around 46,000 clones, with around 90% found just once. This sample is part of a study of PD-L1 blockade in urothelial cancer. Whole-study context: Patients with male sex and bladder-origin urothelial cancer accounted for twenty-five of 29 enrolled. Samples came from 3 weeks, at the second dose, and 6 weeks into treatment.

The time point was: peripheral blood 6 weeks after treatment start. All patients carried locally advanced or metastatic urothelial carcinoma. V usage is TRBV9 and J usage is TRBJ2-1; D is possibly TRBD2 (6 bases). This sequence was found in a man aged 55 to 70 with urothelial cancer. The sample was PBMCs, taken around atezolizumab (anti-PD-L1) treatment. In DNA, the CDR3 is TGTGCCAGCAGCGTAGGGCTAGCGCGCTCCTACAATGAGCAGTTCTTC. Translating gives CASSVGLARSYNEQFF.